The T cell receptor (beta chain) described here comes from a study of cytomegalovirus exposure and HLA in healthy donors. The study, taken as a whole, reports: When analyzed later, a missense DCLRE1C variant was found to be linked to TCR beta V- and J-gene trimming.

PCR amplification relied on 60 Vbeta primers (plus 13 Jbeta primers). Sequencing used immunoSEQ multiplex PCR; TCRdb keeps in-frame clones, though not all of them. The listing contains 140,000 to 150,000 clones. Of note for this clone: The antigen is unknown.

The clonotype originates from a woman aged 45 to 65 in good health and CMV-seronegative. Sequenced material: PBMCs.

The CDR3 coding sequence is TGTGCCAGTAGACAAACAGGCACTAATGAAAAACTGTTTTTT. This gives the protein CASRQTGTNEKLFF. V is TRBV19 and J is TRBJ1-4; possibly TRBD1 for D (5 bases). Germline V gene lookup returns CDR1 LNHDA and CDR2 SQIVND (reference sequence). V shed 6 bases and J shed 2 bases, with 10 bases lying between them. This CDR3 is 14 amino acids long.